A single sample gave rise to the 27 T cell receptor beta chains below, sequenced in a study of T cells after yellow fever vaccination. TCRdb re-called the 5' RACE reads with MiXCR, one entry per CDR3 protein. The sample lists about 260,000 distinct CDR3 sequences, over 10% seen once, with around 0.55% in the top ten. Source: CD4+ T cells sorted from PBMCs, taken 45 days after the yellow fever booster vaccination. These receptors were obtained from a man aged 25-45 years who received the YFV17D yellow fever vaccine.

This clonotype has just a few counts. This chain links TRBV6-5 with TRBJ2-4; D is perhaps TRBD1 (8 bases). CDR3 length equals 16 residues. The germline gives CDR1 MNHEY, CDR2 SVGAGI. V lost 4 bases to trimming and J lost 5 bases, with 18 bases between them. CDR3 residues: CASSFHLTGGENIQYF. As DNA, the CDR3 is TGTGCCAGCAGTTTCCATTTAACAGGGGGGGAAAACATTCAGTACTTC.

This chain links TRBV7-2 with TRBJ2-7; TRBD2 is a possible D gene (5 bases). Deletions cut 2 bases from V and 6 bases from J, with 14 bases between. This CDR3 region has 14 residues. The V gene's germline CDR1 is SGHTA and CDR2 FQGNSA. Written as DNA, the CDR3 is TGTGCCAGCAGCTTAAGCGGCATCCGACTCGAGCAGTACTTC. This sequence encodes CASSLSGIRLEQYF.

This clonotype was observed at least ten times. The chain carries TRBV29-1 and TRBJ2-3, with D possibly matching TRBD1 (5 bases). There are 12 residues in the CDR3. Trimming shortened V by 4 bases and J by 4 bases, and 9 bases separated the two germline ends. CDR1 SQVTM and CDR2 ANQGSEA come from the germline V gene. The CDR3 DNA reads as TGCAGCGTTGGGGAAGGGGCAGATACGCAGTATTTT. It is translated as CSVGEGADTQYF.

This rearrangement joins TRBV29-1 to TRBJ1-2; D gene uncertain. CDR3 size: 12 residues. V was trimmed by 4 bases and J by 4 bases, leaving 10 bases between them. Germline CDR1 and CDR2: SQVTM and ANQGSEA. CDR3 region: CSVVVQSYGYTF. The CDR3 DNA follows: TGCAGCGTTGTTGTTCAGAGCTATGGCTACACCTTC.

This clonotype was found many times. CDR3 sequence (DNA): TGTGCCAGCAGTTACTCGGACGGGGTCCCTACCGGGGAGCTGTTTTTT. Protein: CASSYSDGVPTGELFF. The chain recombines TRBV6-2 or TRBV6-3 with TRBJ2-2, with a weak D call TRBD2 (5 bases). Per germline, CDR1 MNHEY and CDR2 SVGEGT. The CDR3 is 16 residues long. Trimming took 0 bases from V and 5 from J, leaving 13 bases between them.

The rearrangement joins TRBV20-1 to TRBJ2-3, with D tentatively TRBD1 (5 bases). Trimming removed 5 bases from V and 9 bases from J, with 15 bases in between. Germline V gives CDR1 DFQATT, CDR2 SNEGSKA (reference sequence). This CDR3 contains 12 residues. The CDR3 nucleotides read TGCAGTGCTTCAGACAGACCCTTAACGCAGTATTTT. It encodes CSASDRPLTQYF.

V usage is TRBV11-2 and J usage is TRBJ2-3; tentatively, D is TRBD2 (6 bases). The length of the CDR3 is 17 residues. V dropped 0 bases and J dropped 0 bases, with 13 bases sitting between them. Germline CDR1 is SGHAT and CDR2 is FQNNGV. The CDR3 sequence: CASSLEVAVPSTDTQYF. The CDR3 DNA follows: TGTGCCAGCAGCTTAGAGGTAGCGGTACCTAGCACAGATACGCAGTATTTT.

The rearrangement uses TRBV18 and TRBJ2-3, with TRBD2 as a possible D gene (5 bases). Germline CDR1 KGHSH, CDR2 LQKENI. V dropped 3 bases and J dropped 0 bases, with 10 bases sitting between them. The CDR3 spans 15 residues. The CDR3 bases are TGTGCCAGCTCACCGGAGGTCAGGAGCACAGATACGCAGTATTTT. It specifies CASSPEVRSTDTQYF. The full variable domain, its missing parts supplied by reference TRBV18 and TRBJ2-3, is NAGVMQNPRHLVRRRGQEARLRCSPMKGHSHVYWYRQLPEEGLKFMVYLQKENIIDESGMPKERFSAEFPKEGPSILRIQQVVRGDSAAYFCASSPEVRSTDTQYFGPGTRLTVL.

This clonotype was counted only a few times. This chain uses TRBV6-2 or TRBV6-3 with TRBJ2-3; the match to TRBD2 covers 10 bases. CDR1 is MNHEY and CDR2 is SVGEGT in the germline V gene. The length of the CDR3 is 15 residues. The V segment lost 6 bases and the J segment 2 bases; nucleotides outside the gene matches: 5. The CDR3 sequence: CASRTSGTITDTQYF. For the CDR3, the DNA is TGTGCCAGCAGAACTAGCGGGACGATCACAGATACGCAGTATTTT.

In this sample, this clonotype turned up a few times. DNA for the CDR3: TGCAGTGCTTTATGGACAGGGACGGGAGAGCAGTTCTTC. Translation: CSALWTGTGEQFF. The chain uses TRBV20-1 and TRBJ2-1; 8 positions match TRBD1. V lost 5 bases and J lost 10; bases outside the gene matches: 10. The CDR3 runs to 13 residues. The germline V gene encodes CDR1 DFQATT and CDR2 SNEGSKA (reference sequence).

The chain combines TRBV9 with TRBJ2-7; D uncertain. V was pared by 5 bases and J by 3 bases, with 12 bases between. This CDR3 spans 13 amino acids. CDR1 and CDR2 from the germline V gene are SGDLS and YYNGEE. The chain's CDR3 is CASSTGPDYEQYF. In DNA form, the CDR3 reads TGTGCCAGCAGTACCGGGCCCGACTACGAGCAGTACTTC. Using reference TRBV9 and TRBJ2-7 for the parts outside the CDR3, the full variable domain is DSGVTQTPKHLITATGQRVTLRCSPRSGDLSVYWYQQSLDQGLQFLIQYYNGEERAKGNILERFSAQQFPDLHSELNLSSLELGDSALYFCASSTGPDYEQYFGPGTRLTVT.

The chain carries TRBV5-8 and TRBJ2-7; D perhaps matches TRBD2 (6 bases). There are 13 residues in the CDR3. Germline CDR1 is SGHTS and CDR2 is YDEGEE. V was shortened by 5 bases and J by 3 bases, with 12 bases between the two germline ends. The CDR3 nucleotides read TGTGCCAGCAGAGGCGGGACGCTCTACGAGCAGTACTTC. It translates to CASRGGTLYEQYF.

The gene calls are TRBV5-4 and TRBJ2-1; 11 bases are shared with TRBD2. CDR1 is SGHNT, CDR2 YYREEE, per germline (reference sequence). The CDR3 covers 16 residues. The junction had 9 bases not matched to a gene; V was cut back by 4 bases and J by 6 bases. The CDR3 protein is CASSPRLAGTLNEQFF. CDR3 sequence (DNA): TGTGCCAGCAGCCCGAGACTAGCGGGGACACTCAATGAGCAGTTCTTC.

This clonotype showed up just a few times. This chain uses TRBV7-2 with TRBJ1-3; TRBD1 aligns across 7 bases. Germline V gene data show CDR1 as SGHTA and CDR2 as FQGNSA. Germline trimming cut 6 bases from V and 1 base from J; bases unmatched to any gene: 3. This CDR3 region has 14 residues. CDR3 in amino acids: CASRPQGSGNTIYF. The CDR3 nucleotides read TGTGCCAGCAGACCACAGGGGTCTGGAAACACCATATATTTT.

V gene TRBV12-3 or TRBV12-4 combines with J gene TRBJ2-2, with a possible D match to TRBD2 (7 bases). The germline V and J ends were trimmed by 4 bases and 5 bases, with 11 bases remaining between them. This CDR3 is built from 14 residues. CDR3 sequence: CASSSGGPTGELFF. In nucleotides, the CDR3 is TGTGCCAGCAGTTCCGGGGGGCCGACCGGGGAGCTGTTTTTT.

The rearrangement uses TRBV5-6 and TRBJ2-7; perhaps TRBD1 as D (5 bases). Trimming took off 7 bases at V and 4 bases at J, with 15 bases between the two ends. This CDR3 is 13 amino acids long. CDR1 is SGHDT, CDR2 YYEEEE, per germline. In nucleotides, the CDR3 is TGTGCCAGCGGGTCCAGGGCAACGTACGAGCAGTACTTC. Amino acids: CASGSRATYEQYF.

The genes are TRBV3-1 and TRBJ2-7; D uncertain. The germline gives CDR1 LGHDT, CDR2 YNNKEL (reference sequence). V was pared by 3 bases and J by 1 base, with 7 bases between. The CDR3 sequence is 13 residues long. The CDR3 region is CASSHRLSYEQYF. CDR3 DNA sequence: TGTGCCAGCAGCCATCGGTTGTCCTACGAGCAGTACTTC.

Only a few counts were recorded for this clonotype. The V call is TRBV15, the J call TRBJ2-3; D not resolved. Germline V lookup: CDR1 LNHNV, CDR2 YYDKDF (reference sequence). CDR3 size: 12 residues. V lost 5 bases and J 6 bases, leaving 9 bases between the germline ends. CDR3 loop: CATSHRMDTQYF. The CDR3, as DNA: TGTGCCACCAGCCATCGGATGGATACGCAGTATTTT.

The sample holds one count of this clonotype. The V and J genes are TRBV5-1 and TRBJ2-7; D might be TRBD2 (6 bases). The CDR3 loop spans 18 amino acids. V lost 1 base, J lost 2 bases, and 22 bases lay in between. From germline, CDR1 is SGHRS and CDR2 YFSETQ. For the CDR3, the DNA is TGCGCCAGCAGCTTGAGGTCCGCTAGCGCGAGCGCTACCTACGAGCAGTACTTC. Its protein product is CASSLRSASASATYEQYF.

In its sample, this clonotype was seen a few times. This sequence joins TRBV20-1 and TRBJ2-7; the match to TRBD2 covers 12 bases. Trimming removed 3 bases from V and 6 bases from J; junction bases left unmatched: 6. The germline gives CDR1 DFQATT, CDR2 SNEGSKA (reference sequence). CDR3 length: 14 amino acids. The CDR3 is CSASPSGRAVEQYF. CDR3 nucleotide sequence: TGCAGTGCTAGTCCTAGCGGGAGGGCCGTCGAGCAGTACTTC.

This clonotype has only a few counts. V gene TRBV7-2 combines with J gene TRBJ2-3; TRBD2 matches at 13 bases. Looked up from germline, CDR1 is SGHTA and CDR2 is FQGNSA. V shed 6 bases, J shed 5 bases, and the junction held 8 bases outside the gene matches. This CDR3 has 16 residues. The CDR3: CASSLTSGRVGDTQYF. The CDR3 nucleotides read TGTGCCAGCAGTCTAACTAGCGGGAGGGTGGGAGATACGCAGTATTTT.

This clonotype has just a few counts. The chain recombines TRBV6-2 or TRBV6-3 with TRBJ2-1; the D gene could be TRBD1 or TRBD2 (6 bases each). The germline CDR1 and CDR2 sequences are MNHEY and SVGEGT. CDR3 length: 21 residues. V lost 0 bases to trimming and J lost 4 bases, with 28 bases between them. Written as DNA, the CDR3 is TGTGCCAGCAGTTACTCGAGCAGGAGGGGGGAAGAGCAGGCGCGGTACAATGAGCAGTTCTTC. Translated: CASSYSSRRGEEQARYNEQFF.

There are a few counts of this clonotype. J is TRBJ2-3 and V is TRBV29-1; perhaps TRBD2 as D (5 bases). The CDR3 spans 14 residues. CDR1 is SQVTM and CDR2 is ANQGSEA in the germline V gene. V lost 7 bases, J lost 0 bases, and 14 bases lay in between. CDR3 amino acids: CSGSKRGSTDTQYF. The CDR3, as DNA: TGCAGCGGGAGTAAACGGGGAAGCACAGATACGCAGTATTTT.

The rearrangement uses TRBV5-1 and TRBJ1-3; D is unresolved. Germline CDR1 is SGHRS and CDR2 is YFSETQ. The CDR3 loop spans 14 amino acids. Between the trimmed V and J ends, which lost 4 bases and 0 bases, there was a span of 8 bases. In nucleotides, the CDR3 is TGCGCCAGCAGCCCTTGGGACTCTGGAAACACCATATATTTT. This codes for CASSPWDSGNTIYF.

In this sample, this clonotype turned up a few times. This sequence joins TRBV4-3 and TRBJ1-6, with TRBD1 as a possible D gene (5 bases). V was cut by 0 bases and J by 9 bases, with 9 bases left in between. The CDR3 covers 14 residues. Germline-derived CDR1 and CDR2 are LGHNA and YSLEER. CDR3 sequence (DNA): TGCGCCAGCAGCCAAGATAAGGGGTTTTCACCCCTCCACTTT. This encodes CASSQDKGFSPLHF.

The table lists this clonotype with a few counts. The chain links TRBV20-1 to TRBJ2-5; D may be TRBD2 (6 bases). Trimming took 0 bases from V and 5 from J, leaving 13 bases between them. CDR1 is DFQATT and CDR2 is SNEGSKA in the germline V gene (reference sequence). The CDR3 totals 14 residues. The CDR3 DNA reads TGCAGTGCTAGAGATCCGGGAGTACGGGAGACCCAGTACTTC. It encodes CSARDPGVRETQYF.

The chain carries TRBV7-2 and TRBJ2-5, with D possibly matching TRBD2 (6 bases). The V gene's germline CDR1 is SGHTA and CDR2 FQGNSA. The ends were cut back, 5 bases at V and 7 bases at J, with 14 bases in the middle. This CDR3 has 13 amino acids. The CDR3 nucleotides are TGTGCCAGCAGCCCTAGCGCGGCGGGGACCCAGTACTTC. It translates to CASSPSAAGTQYF.